One and the same sample provided the 14 T cell receptor beta chains below, sequenced in a study of blood T cells in healthy people across ages. PCR was performed a second time for about 6 to 12 cycles using a sample-barcoded 5' primer and a J-beta primer mix. MiXCR, applied by TCRdb to the 5' RACE reads, yields one record per CDR3 protein. In the table there are hundreds of thousands of distinct CDR3 sequences, approximately 40% of which are singletons. The sequencing input was blood. Receptor source: a man older than 75 in good health.

The chain links TRBV9 to TRBJ2-7; TRBD1 aligns across 7 bases. CDR1 is SGDLS, CDR2 YYNGEE, per germline. After removal of 3 bases from V and 0 bases from J, the junction contained 18 bases not matched to a gene. This CDR3 is built from 19 residues. The CDR3 sequence: CASSARGQSPYLGSYEQYF. The DNA for the CDR3 is TGTGCCAGCAGCGCTAGGGGACAGTCCCCTTATTTGGGCTCCTACGAGCAGTACTTC.

The table lists this clonotype with many counts. CDR3 bases: TGCAGCGTTAAACAGACAGGGGACAATTCACCCCTCCACTTT. Its translation is CSVKQTGDNSPLHF. The chain carries TRBV29-1 and TRBJ1-6; TRBD1 agrees at 8 bases. The V gene end was trimmed by 5 bases and the J gene end by 7 bases; junction bases not matched to a gene: 7. CDR1 SQVTM and CDR2 ANQGSEA come from the germline V gene. The CDR3 runs to 14 residues.

The rearrangement links TRBV6-2 or TRBV6-3 to TRBJ2-3; D is unresolved. Germline V gene data show CDR1 as MNHEY and CDR2 as SVGEGT. V lost 6 bases, J lost 1 base, and 14 bases lay in between. The CDR3 totals 15 residues. The CDR3 loop reads CASSRLAPGTDTQYF. The CDR3 DNA reads as TGTGCCAGCAGCCGATTGGCCCCGGGCACAGATACGCAGTATTTT.

The chain combines TRBV29-1 with TRBJ1-2, with D perhaps matching TRBD1 (6 bases). Trimming left V 3 bases short and J 7 bases short, with 15 bases between. This CDR3 is 13 amino acids long. Germline V lookup: CDR1 SQVTM, CDR2 ANQGSEA. CDR3 in amino acids: CSVERRGIGGYTF. CDR3 nucleotide sequence: TGCAGCGTTGAGAGGAGGGGGATCGGTGGCTACACCTTC.

The chain recombines TRBV29-1 with TRBJ2-1; D is possibly TRBD2 (6 bases). V was pared by 7 bases and J by 7 bases, with 17 bases between. The CDR3 has 13 residues. CDR1 is SQVTM and CDR2 is ANQGSEA in the germline V gene. The CDR3 coding sequence is TGCAGCGCCCTTGGGGGGAGGTCTAATGAGCAGTTCTTC. Encoded protein: CSALGGRSNEQFF.

This clonotype was seen only a few times. The rearrangement uses TRBV9 and TRBJ2-2; D is undetermined. The CDR3 is made up of 13 amino acids. The germline CDR1 and CDR2 sequences are SGDLS and YYNGEE. V lost 0 bases to trimming and J lost 6 bases, with 6 bases between them. CDR3 DNA: TGTGCCAGCAGCGTAGTTCCGTCCGGGGAGCTGTTTTTT. This encodes CASSVVPSGELFF.

This chain uses TRBV9 with TRBJ2-3, with 10 bases matching TRBD2. This CDR3 has 16 residues. V dropped 3 bases and J dropped 7; count of bases not matched to a gene: 11. Germline CDR1 SGDLS, CDR2 YYNGEE. CDR3 loop: CASSGASGGLTNTQYF. CDR3 sequence (DNA): TGTGCCAGCAGCGGGGCTAGCGGGGGATTAACAAATACGCAGTATTTT.

Turning to this clonotype: A junction end diverges from the germline sequence, so it may reflect a read error. V is TRBV28 and J is TRBJ2-7; tentatively, D is TRBD2 (5 bases). CDR1 and CDR2 (germline): MDHEN, SYDVKM. The CDR3 has 15 residues. This CDR3 reads CAGSFSGPGSYEQYF. As DNA, the CDR3 is TGTGCCGGCAGTTTCTCCGGGCCGGGGTCCTACGAGCAGTACTTC.

The gene calls are TRBV20-1 and TRBJ2-2; D unclear. V was pared by 0 bases and J by 0 bases, with 14 bases between. This CDR3 has 17 amino acids. Germline values: CDR1 DFQATT, CDR2 SNEGSKA (reference sequence). The CDR3 coding sequence is TGCAGTGCTAGAGATTTCGAGAGACTTACGAACACCGGGGAGCTGTTTTTT. This translates into CSARDFERLTNTGELFF.

The chain recombines TRBV18 with TRBJ2-4; D call uncertain. The V gene's germline CDR1 is KGHSH and CDR2 LQKENI. V was cut by 0 bases and J by 0 bases, with 6 bases left in between. This CDR3 comprises 15 residues. CDR3 sequence (DNA): TGTGCCAGCTCACCACCGTCCATAGCCAAAAACATTCAGTACTTC. Translating gives CASSPPSIAKNIQYF.

The chain has TRBV24-1 and TRBJ2-1; unclear D gene. The J call may be faulty, since TRBJ2-7 better matches the DNA end. The germline V gene has CDR1 KGHDR and CDR2 SFDVKD. This CDR3 is 13 amino acids long. The CDR3 protein is CATSDYNSDEQYF. As DNA, the CDR3 is TGTGCCACCAGTGATTACAACTCTGACGAGCAGTACTTC.

This clonotype was observed a handful of times. The V and J genes are TRBV15 and TRBJ1-3; D unresolved. This CDR3 comprises 16 residues. Per germline, CDR1 LNHNV and CDR2 YYDKDF (reference sequence). V dropped 6 bases and J dropped 4 bases, with 19 bases sitting between them. The DNA for the CDR3 is TGTGCCACCAGTCAGACATATTCTCGGACGGGAAACACCATATATTTT. Amino acids: CATSQTYSRTGNTIYF.

The chain couples TRBV27 to TRBJ2-1, with TRBD2 identical over 16 bases. With 2 bases clipped from V and 4 bases from J, the junction kept 5 bases outside the gene matches. The V gene's germline CDR1 is MNHEY and CDR2 SMNVEV (reference sequence). The CDR3 runs to 18 residues. The CDR3 loop reads CASSLGGLAGGQYNEQFF. The CDR3 region has the DNA TGTGCCAGCAGTTTAGGGGGACTAGCGGGGGGGCAGTACAATGAGCAGTTCTTC.

V is TRBV3-1 and J is TRBJ2-3; D unresolved. Germline V gives CDR1 LGHDT, CDR2 YNNKEL (reference sequence). The CDR3 runs to 15 residues. Trimming pared 4 bases from V and 0 bases from J, leaving 11 bases between. The CDR3 region has the DNA TGTGCCAGCAGCCGGGCTAGAGCTAGCACAGATACGCAGTATTTT. It yields the protein CASSRARASTDTQYF.